A single sample is the source of the 14 T cell receptor beta chains below, sequenced in a study of T cell responses to AZD1222 COVID-19 vaccine. Sequenced by immunoSEQ multiplex PCR; TCRdb stores in-frame clones only, minus some. This table has 200,000 or so clones, approximately 94% appearing once. The sequenced sample was peripheral blood, obtained on day 0 of AZD1222 vaccination. Receptor source: an adult in good health.

The chain links TRBV6-1 to TRBJ1-4; 9 bases are shared with TRBD1. V lost 2 bases and J lost 8; bases outside the gene matches: 9. There are 16 residues in the CDR3. Germline CDR1 is MNHNS and CDR2 is SASEGT. CDR3 residues: CASSEQAGQGLEKLFF. Here the CDR3 DNA reads TGTGCCAGCAGTGAACAAGCGGGACAGGGTTTAGAAAAACTGTTTTTT.

This chain uses TRBV19 with TRBJ2-2; 7 nucleotides line up with TRBD1. Trimming removed 3 bases from V and 0 bases from J; junction bases left unmatched: 7. Looked up from germline, CDR1 is LNHDA and CDR2 is SQIVND (reference sequence). The CDR3 extends over 17 amino acids. CDR3 nucleotides: TGTGCCAGTAGTATCCCGACAGGGAGTTCGAACACCGGGGAGCTGTTTTTT. Translated: CASSIPTGSSNTGELFF.

J is TRBJ1-6 and V is TRBV4-3, with D maybe TRBD1 (5 bases). The V end lost 4 bases, the J end lost 5 bases, and 18 bases lay between the germline ends. The CDR3 totals 17 residues. In germline, CDR1 is LGHNA, CDR2 YSLEER. The CDR3 protein is CASSLKTGGHNNSPLHF. In DNA, the CDR3 is TGCGCCAGCAGCCTAAAAACAGGAGGCCACAATAATTCACCCCTCCACTTT.

This sequence joins TRBV27 and TRBJ2-7; 8 nucleotides agree with TRBD1. Trimming at V came to 2 bases and at J to 6 bases, leaving 6 bases not matched to a gene. CDR1 MNHEY and CDR2 SMNVEV come from the germline V gene (reference sequence). This CDR3 region has 14 residues. The CDR3 DNA is TGTGCCAGCAGTTTAGCCAGGGGGCCCTTCGAGCAGTACTTC. It specifies CASSLARGPFEQYF.

This chain uses TRBV6-1 with TRBJ1-6; a possible D gene is TRBD1 (5 bases). From germline, CDR1 is MNHNS and CDR2 SASEGT. The CDR3 runs to 15 residues. The V and J ends lost 3 bases and 8 bases respectively, with 14 bases between them. This CDR3 reads CASSDGGGGYSPLHF. The CDR3, as DNA: TGTGCCAGCAGTGATGGCGGGGGTGGTTATTCACCCCTCCACTTT.

The J gene is TRBJ2-5, the V gene TRBV3-1 (or the pseudogene TRBV3-2), with 9 positions matching TRBD2. Germline V gives CDR1 LGHDT, CDR2 YNNKEL (reference sequence). The CDR3 is 13 residues long. The ends lost 5 bases at V and 6 bases at J; junction bases unmatched: 4. The CDR3 bases are TGTGCCAGCAGCGACGGACTAGCGAAGACCCAGTACTTC. Encoded protein: CASSDGLAKTQYF.

This chain joins TRBV9 and TRBJ2-7; TRBD2 agrees at 11 bases. The CDR3 has 16 amino acids. Germline trimming cut 3 bases from V and 4 bases from J; bases unmatched to any gene: 9. The germline V gene has CDR1 SGDLS and CDR2 YYNGEE. CDR3 sequence: CASSARPGLADYEQYF. In DNA form, the CDR3 reads TGTGCCAGCAGCGCCCGGCCGGGACTAGCGGATTACGAGCAGTACTTC.

The V gene is TRBV6-5, the J gene TRBJ1-1; perhaps TRBD1 as D (5 bases). Germline lookup yields CDR1 MNHEY and CDR2 SVGAGI. The CDR3 length is 15 residues. V was trimmed by 1 base and J by 1 base, leaving 10 bases between them. CDR3 nucleotide sequence: TGTGCCAGCAGTTACTGGGGGTTAGGGAACACTGAAGCTTTCTTT. This codes for CASSYWGLGNTEAFF.

The chain has TRBV6-5 and TRBJ2-2, with D unclear. V lost 2 bases and J lost 5, with 9 bases in between. The CDR3 totals 14 residues. Germline lookup yields CDR1 MNHEY and CDR2 SVGAGI. The CDR3: CASSYDWPTGELFF. Written as DNA, the CDR3 is TGTGCCAGCAGTTACGATTGGCCGACCGGGGAGCTGTTTTTT.

J is TRBJ2-3 and V is TRBV10-3, with TRBD1 as a possible D gene (5 bases). The germline V gene encodes CDR1 ENHRY and CDR2 SYGVKD. This CDR3 spans 15 amino acids. The ends were cut back, 2 bases at V and 1 base at J, with 10 bases in the middle. The CDR3 DNA is TGTGCCATCAGTGAGAGTGGGGCTGGCACAGATACGCAGTATTTT. Translating it yields CAISESGAGTDTQYF.

This chain joins TRBV27 and TRBJ1-1; 7 nucleotides align to TRBD1. From germline, CDR1 is MNHEY and CDR2 SMNVEV (reference sequence). The CDR3 has 15 residues. Trimming removed 5 bases from V and 5 bases from J; junction bases left unmatched: 11. As DNA, the CDR3 is TGTGCCAGCAGTCTAAACAGGGGATGGAATACTGAAGCTTTCTTT. Translated, it gives CASSLNRGWNTEAFF.

The genes are TRBV19 and TRBJ2-1, with TRBD2 matching 9 bases. Losses at the gene ends were 8 bases for V and 4 bases for J; bases not matched to a gene: 9. This CDR3 has 15 residues. Germline-derived CDR1 and CDR2 are LNHDA and SQIVND (reference sequence). For the CDR3, the DNA is TGTGCCAGTCCCGGGACTAGCAAACCGTACAATGAGCAGTTCTTC. Translation: CASPGTSKPYNEQFF.

The V and J genes are TRBV25-1 and TRBJ2-7, with 10 bases that match TRBD1. This CDR3 has 15 amino acids. Trimming took 4 bases from V and 5 from J; bases not matched to a gene: 8. The V gene's germline CDR1 is MGHDK and CDR2 SYGVNS. DNA of the CDR3: TGTGCCAGCAGTGCGGGGGGGACAGGGGCCCACGAGCAGTACTTC. Amino acid sequence: CASSAGGTGAHEQYF.

The chain combines TRBV6-4 with TRBJ1-2, with 8 bases fitting TRBD1. V was pared by 3 bases and J by 4 bases, with 7 bases of the junction left unmatched. Germline V gene sequence: CDR1 MRHNA, CDR2 SNTAGT. This CDR3 region has 15 residues. As DNA, the CDR3 is TGTGCCAGCAGTGAATTAGGACAGGGTAGCTATGGCTACACCTTC. It translates to CASSELGQGSYGYTF.